This TCR beta chain was sequenced during a study of blood T cell repertoires in COVID-19. J lost 8 bases, V lost 4 bases, and 3 bases had no gene match. The CDR3 loop spans 13 amino acids. The germline V gene encodes CDR1 SGHRS and CDR2 YFSETQ. Under the authors' procedure: Reference gene primer amplification in the assay estimated nucleated cell counts. The protocol was immunoSEQ multiplex PCR, while the TCRdb copy is restricted to in-frame clones and leaves out a portion. V and J calls and clone size are as listed in that table; D and trimming were resolved from the DNA. Here the sample spans under 200,000 clones, approximately 80% being singletons.

The V call is TRBV5-1, the J call TRBJ1-6; 7 positions match TRBD1. The sequence was collected from a woman older than 75 with acute or convalescent COVID-19. Sample: peripheral blood. The CDR3 protein is CASSKTGDSPLHF. The CDR3 DNA follows: TGCGCCAGCAGCAAAACAGGGGATTCACCCCTCCACTTT. Together with reference TRBV5-1 and TRBJ1-6, the CDR3 gives the full variable domain: KAGVTQTPRYLIKTRGQQVTLSCSPISGHRSVSWYQQTPGQGLQFLFEYFSETQRNKGNFPGRFSGRQFSNSRSEMNVSTLELGDSALYLCASSKTGDSPLHFGNGTRLTVT.